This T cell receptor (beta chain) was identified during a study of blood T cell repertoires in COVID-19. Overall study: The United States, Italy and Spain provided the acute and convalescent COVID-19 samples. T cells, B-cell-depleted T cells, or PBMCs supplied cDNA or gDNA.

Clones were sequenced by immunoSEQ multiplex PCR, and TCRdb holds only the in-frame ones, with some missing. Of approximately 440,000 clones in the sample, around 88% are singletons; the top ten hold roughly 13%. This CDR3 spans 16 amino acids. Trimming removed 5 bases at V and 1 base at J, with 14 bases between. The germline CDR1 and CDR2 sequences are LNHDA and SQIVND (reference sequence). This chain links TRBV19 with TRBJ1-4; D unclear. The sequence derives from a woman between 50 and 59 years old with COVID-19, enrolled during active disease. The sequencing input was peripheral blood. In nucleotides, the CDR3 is TGTGCCAGTAGTTCCTTTGACGGACTAACTAATGAAAAACTGTTTTTT. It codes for CASSSFDGLTNEKLFF.